The T cell receptor beta chain described here comes from a study of human T cells and chemical hapten exposure. Time point reported: patch test 2, 6 weeks after DPC sensitization. Treatment described: therapeutic diphenylcyclopropenone sensitization with weekly scalp DPC. Unique molecular identifiers were affixed to discrete cDNA molecules within the library. TCRdb reanalysed the RACE reads using MiXCR and keeps one entry per CDR3 protein. The table lists about 84,000 distinct CDR3 sequences, roughly 10% of them singletons, with more than 4% in the top ten. The V end lost 4 bases, the J end lost 0 bases, and 10 bases lay between the germline ends. Germline V gene sequence: CDR1 ENHRY, CDR2 SYGVKD. The CDR3 runs 15 residues.

The sequence was obtained from a woman in her forties or fifties with alopecia areata. Some clones in this sample may be carry-over from other donors' samples. This sample comprised whole blood, obtained in connection with sensitization to the hapten diphenylcyclopropenone (DPC). V and J are TRBV10-3 and TRBJ1-5; no reliable D call. The CDR3 loop reads CAISAAGSSNQPQHF. The CDR3 DNA reads TGTGCCATCAGTGCGGCGGGGTCTAGCAATCAGCCCCAGCATTTT.